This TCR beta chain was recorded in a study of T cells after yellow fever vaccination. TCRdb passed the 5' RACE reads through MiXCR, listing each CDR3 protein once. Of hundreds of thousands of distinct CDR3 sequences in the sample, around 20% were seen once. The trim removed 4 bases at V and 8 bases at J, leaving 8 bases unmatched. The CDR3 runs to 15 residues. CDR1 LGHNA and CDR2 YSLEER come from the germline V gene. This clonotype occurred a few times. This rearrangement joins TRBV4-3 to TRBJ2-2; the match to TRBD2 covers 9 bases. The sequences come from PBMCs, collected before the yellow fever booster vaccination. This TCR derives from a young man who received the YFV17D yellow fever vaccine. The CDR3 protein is CASSPPAGGPGELFF. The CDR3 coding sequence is TGCGCCAGCAGCCCCCCGGCGGGGGGGCCGGGGGAGCTGTTTTTT.